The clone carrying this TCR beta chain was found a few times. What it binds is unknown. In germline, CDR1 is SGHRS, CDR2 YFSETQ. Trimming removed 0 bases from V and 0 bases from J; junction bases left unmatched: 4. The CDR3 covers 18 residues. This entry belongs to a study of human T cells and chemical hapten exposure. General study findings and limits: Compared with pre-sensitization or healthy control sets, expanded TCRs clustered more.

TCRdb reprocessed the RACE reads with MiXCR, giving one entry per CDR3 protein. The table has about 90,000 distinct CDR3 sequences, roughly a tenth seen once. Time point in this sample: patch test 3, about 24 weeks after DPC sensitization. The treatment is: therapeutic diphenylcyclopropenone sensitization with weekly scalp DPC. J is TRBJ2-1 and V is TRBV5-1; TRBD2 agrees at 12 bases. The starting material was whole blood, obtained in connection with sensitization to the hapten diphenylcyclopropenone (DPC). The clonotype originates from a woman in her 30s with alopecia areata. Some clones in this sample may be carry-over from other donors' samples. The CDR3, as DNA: TGCGCCAGCAGCTTGGCCGGACTAGCGGGGAGCTCCTACAATGAGCAGTTCTTC. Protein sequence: CASSLAGLAGSSYNEQFF.